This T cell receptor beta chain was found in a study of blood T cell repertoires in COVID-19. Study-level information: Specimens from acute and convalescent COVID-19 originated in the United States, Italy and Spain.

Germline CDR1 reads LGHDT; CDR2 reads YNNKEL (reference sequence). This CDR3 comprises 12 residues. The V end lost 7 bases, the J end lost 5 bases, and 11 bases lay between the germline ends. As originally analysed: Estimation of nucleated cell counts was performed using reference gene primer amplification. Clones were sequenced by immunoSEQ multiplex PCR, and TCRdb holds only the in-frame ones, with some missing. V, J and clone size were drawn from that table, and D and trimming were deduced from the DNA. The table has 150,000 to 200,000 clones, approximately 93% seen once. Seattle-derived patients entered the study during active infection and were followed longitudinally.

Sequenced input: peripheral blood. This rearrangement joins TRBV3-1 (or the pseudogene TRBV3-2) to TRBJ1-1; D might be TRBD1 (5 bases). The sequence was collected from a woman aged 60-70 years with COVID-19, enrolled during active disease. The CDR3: CASISGPTEAFF. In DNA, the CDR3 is TGTGCCAGCATCTCAGGGCCTACTGAAGCTTTCTTT.